These 19 T cell receptor beta chains originate from one sample sequenced in a study of blood T cell repertoires in COVID-19. Generated by immunoSEQ multiplex PCR, the TCRdb table keeps only in-frame clones and is missing some. Of over 55,000 clones in the sample, around 83% are singletons; the top ten hold 5% to 6.5%. Input material: peripheral blood. These TCRs come from a man aged 45-65 years with active COVID-19.

The chain joins TRBV28 to TRBJ2-1; D possibly corresponds to TRBD2 (5 bases). The CDR3 contains 15 residues. In germline, CDR1 is MDHEN, CDR2 SYDVKM. Trimming took off 7 bases at V and 3 bases at J, with 16 bases between the two ends. The CDR3 sequence: CASTLAGSGYNEQFF. Here the CDR3 DNA reads TGTGCCAGCACCCTGGCTGGGAGCGGCTACAATGAGCAGTTCTTC.

The chain employs TRBV6-5 and TRBJ2-5; TRBD1 matches at 9 bases. Germline trimming cut 7 bases from V and 7 bases from J; bases unmatched to any gene: 10. The germline V gene encodes CDR1 MNHEY and CDR2 SVGAGI. The CDR3 covers 14 residues. CDR3 sequence: CASTRDRVIGTQYF. The CDR3 DNA follows: TGTGCCAGCACACGGGACAGGGTTATAGGGACCCAGTACTTC.

This chain joins TRBV4-2 and TRBJ2-7; 11 bases align to TRBD1. The V gene's germline CDR1 is LGHNA and CDR2 YNFKEQ. The CDR3 totals 15 residues. V shed 5 bases and J 4 bases; nucleotides not matched to a gene: 7. CDR3 loop: CASSFGTGGGYEQYF. The DNA for the CDR3 is TGTGCCAGCAGCTTTGGGACAGGGGGGGGATACGAGCAGTACTTC.

J is TRBJ2-3 and V is TRBV6-5; 9 bases fit TRBD2. This CDR3 spans 15 amino acids. Germline V gives CDR1 MNHEY, CDR2 SVGAGI. After removal of 5 bases from V and 5 bases from J, the junction contained 8 bases not matched to a gene. CDR3 coding DNA: TGTGCCAGCAGTCGCCGCGGGAGGGGGGGAGATACGCAGTATTTT. Translated: CASSRRGRGGDTQYF.

This rearrangement joins TRBV5-1 to TRBJ2-1; 10 positions agree with TRBD2. This CDR3 is built from 19 residues. Losses at the gene ends were 4 bases for V and 1 base for J; bases not matched to a gene: 14. Germline assignment: CDR1 SGHRS and CDR2 YFSETQ. The CDR3 loop is CASSPDSLAGAGSYNEQFF. The CDR3 DNA reads as TGCGCCAGCAGCCCTGACAGTCTAGCGGGAGCGGGGTCCTACAATGAGCAGTTCTTC.

The V gene is TRBV27, the J gene TRBJ2-3; the D gene is possibly TRBD2 (5 bases). CDR3 length: 15 residues. Germline loops: CDR1 MNHEY, CDR2 SMNVEV (reference sequence). The germline V and J ends were trimmed by 6 bases and 4 bases, with 17 bases remaining between them. CDR3 protein: CASRPSLAVADTQYF. CDR3 nucleotide sequence: TGTGCCAGCAGACCGAGTCTAGCCGTGGCAGATACGCAGTATTTT.

This clone was detected only once. The chain uses TRBV6-2 or TRBV6-3 and TRBJ1-2; no clear D. Trimming stripped 0 bases from V and 4 bases from J, with 6 bases between. The length of the CDR3 is 13 residues. Germline V gives CDR1 MNHEY, CDR2 SVGEGT. CDR3 in amino acids: CASSYSMSYGYTF. In DNA form, the CDR3 reads TGTGCCAGCAGTTACTCGATGAGCTATGGCTACACCTTC.

The chain uses TRBV11-2 and TRBJ2-1; TRBD1 is a possible D gene (5 bases). CDR3 length: 16 amino acids. Germline lookup yields CDR1 SGHAT and CDR2 FQNNGV. V shed 5 bases and J shed 2 bases, with 16 bases lying between them. The CDR3 nucleotides are TGTGCCAGCAGCCCAGGGCCAGTTGGGACCTACAATGAGCAGTTCTTC. Translating it yields CASSPGPVGTYNEQFF.

V is TRBV6-2 or TRBV6-3 and J is TRBJ1-2; D gene uncertain. This CDR3 has 15 amino acids. V was trimmed by 6 bases and J by 7 bases, leaving 21 bases between them. Germline V CDR1 and CDR2: MNHEY, SVGEGT. The CDR3 bases are TGTGCCAGCAGCCCCTCCGGCGGAAGCATCCGTGGCTACACCTTC. Translating gives CASSPSGGSIRGYTF.

The chain links TRBV12-3 or TRBV12-4 to TRBJ2-3; 7 bases are shared with TRBD2. Trimming at V came to 6 bases and at J to 3 bases, leaving 3 bases not matched to a gene. This CDR3 is built from 13 residues. The CDR3 DNA reads as TGTGCCAGCAGCTTGGGACTAACAGATACGCAGTATTTT. Translation: CASSLGLTDTQYF.

The chain couples TRBV3-1 (or the pseudogene TRBV3-2) to TRBJ2-3; maybe TRBD2 (6 bases). Germline CDR1 and CDR2: LGHDT and YNNKEL (reference sequence). The CDR3 contains 13 residues. Trimming cost V 1 base and J 5 bases, with 7 bases left between them. Here the CDR3 DNA reads TGTGCCAGCAGCCAAGTGGGGGGAGATACGCAGTATTTT. It yields the protein CASSQVGGDTQYF.

The sample holds one count of this clone. The rearrangement uses TRBV5-4 and TRBJ2-2; 13 positions agree with TRBD2. From germline, CDR1 is SGHNT and CDR2 YYREEE (reference sequence). V dropped 4 bases and J dropped 5; count of bases not matched to a gene: 5. This CDR3 has 16 amino acids. CDR3 loop: CASSPGLAGDTGELFF. CDR3 nucleotide sequence: TGTGCCAGCAGCCCTGGACTAGCGGGGGATACCGGGGAGCTGTTTTTT.

The J gene is TRBJ2-1, the V gene TRBV30; 9 nucleotides agree with TRBD2. The CDR3 length is 13 residues. The V gene end was trimmed by 4 bases and the J gene end by 7 bases; junction bases not matched to a gene: 5. Germline assignment: CDR1 GTSNPN and CDR2 SVGIG (reference sequence). In DNA, the CDR3 is TGTGCCTGGAACCAGCGGGAGGATAATGAGCAGTTCTTC. Its translation is CAWNQREDNEQFF.

The chain links TRBV6-5 to TRBJ1-2; no definite D call. In germline, CDR1 is MNHEY, CDR2 SVGAGI. The CDR3 sequence is 13 residues long. Trimming removed 5 bases from V and 3 bases from J, with 10 bases in between. CDR3 DNA: TGTGCCAGCAGTCCGAGAACCCACTATGGCTACACCTTC. Residues: CASSPRTHYGYTF.

Worth noting for this clone: Other nucleotide sequences from this sample produce the same CDR3. The CDR3 DNA reads TGTGCCAGCTCCCCCGGGACAGACCAAGAGACCCAGTACTTC. The encoded protein is CASSPGTDQETQYF. This chain joins TRBV18 and TRBJ2-5, with 7 nucleotides matching TRBD1. Unmatched junction bases numbered 4, after V lost 6 bases and J lost 0 bases. The CDR3 spans 14 residues. Germline values: CDR1 KGHSH, CDR2 LQKENI.

This rearrangement joins TRBV11-2 to TRBJ2-7; 11 bases line up with TRBD1. Germline trimming cut 1 base from V and 3 bases from J; bases unmatched to any gene: 8. Germline loops: CDR1 SGHAT, CDR2 FQNNGV. CDR3 length: 17 amino acids. CDR3 in amino acids: CASSLGGSGQGDYEQYF. The DNA for the CDR3 is TGTGCCAGCAGCTTAGGTGGGTCGGGACAGGGGGACTACGAGCAGTACTTC.

The V call is TRBV3-1 (or the pseudogene TRBV3-2), the J call TRBJ2-3; 10 nucleotides agree with TRBD2. This CDR3 is 15 amino acids long. CDR1 and CDR2 from the germline V gene are LGHDT and YNNKEL (reference sequence). Germline trimming cut 0 bases from V and 5 bases from J; bases unmatched to any gene: 2. CDR3 loop: CASSQDVAGGDTQYF. The CDR3 bases are TGTGCCAGCAGCCAAGATGTAGCGGGAGGAGATACGCAGTATTTT.

This clone was seen a few times. V usage is TRBV2 and J usage is TRBJ1-2; D is unclear. V lost 1 base to trimming and J lost 6 bases, with 9 bases between them. This CDR3 spans 13 amino acids. Germline values: CDR1 SNHLY, CDR2 FYNNEI. CDR3 residues: CASSEGERHGYTF. The CDR3 nucleotides read TGTGCCAGCAGTGAAGGGGAGAGGCATGGCTACACCTTC.

The gene calls are TRBV29-1 and TRBJ2-6, with a tentative D call TRBD2 (5 bases). In germline, CDR1 is SQVTM, CDR2 ANQGSEA. Trimming stripped 0 bases from V and 3 bases from J, with 9 bases between. CDR3 size: 15 residues. CDR3 coding DNA: TGCAGCGTTGAAGACCAAGGAGGTGGGGCCAACGTCCTGACTTTC. This gives the protein CSVEDQGGGANVLTF.